This T cell receptor beta chain was recovered during a study of T-cell memory formation after mild COVID-19. Study-level points and caveats: Contracting CD4+ clones lay largely in CM and EM, with CD8+ ones residing in EMRA.

The CDR3 runs to 14 residues. Trimming shortened V by 4 bases and J by 1 base, and 10 bases separated the two germline ends. The germline gives CDR1 MGHRA, CDR2 YSYEKL. To note about this clonotype: The antigen is not known.

Constant-segment primers served in 5'RACE that generated TCR alpha and TCR beta cDNA libraries bearing sample barcodes and UMIs. MiXCR, run by TCRdb on the 5' RACE reads, gives a single entry per CDR3 protein. The data contain 85,000 to 130,000 distinct CDR3 sequences, around 15% of them singletons. The specimen was PBMCs or a T cell subset sorted from them (not recorded which). The chain is built from TRBV4-1 and TRBJ1-1; D remains unclear. This TCR was sampled from an adult woman who had mild COVID-19 (a few samples of this study predate the infection). Cell type and time point are not known. The DNA for the CDR3 is TGCGCCAGCAGCCCCCACAGAGAGAACACTGAAGCTTTCTTT. Translating it yields CASSPHRENTEAFF.